The 8 T cell receptor beta chains below come from one sample, sequenced in a study of T cells expressing NK-cell markers (dated by TCRdb to between 2020 and 2021). Libraries were constructed by 5' RACE. The sample was run on an Illumina HiSeq 2000. TCRdb reprocessed the reads, reporting each CDR3 protein sequence once and no DNA. The sample has fewer than 300,000 distinct CDR3 sequences on record. About 4% of the sample is held by the ten biggest clonotypes. Sequencing input: blood T cells: a sorted CD56 or NKG2C T cell subset, CD4+ or CD8+ T cells, or bulk PBMC T cells (not recorded which). The receptors were sampled from a woman between 18 and 69 years old in good health.

V gene TRBV5-5 combines with J gene TRBJ1-4; the TCRdb D gene call, TRBD1, has no DNA to confirm it. The CDR3 totals 15 residues. The germline V gene has CDR1 SGHKS and CDR2 YYEKEE (reference sequence). CDR3 sequence reads: CASSPRTGGPEKLFF.

V and J are TRBV10-3 and TRBJ1-1. Germline assignment: CDR1 ENHRY and CDR2 SYGVKD. This CDR3 has 13 residues. The chain's CDR3 is CATPTSCFPEAFF.

V and J are TRBV7-3 and TRBJ2-5; no DNA is available, so the TRBD1 call from TCRdb remains unchecked. The CDR3 sequence is 15 residues long. Per germline, CDR1 SGHTA and CDR2 FQGTGA. CDR3: CASSLTRQGAETQYF.

CDR3 residues: CASSTYRGQNTEAFF. The chain combines TRBV19 with TRBJ1-1; TCRdb outputs TRBD1, but without DNA this stays unchecked. CDR3 length: 15 amino acids. CDR1 is LNHDA and CDR2 is SQIVND in the germline V gene (reference sequence).

The rearrangement joins TRBV10-3 to TRBJ2-7; TCRdb calls TRBD2, which cannot be checked without DNA. The CDR3 spans 16 residues. The germline gives CDR1 ENHRY, CDR2 SYGVKD. This CDR3 is CAISPVAGGPKNEQYF.

The chain is built from TRBV28 and TRBJ2-7. Germline CDR1 is MDHEN and CDR2 is SYDVKM. CDR3 length equals 15 residues. The CDR3 reads CASSLIGGSSYEQYF.

The chain combines TRBV18 with TRBJ2-1; the TCRdb call, TRBD1, lacks DNA for checking. CDR3 length equals 15 residues. The V gene's germline CDR1 is KGHSH and CDR2 LQKENI. The CDR3 sequence is CASSPPGRGVNEQFF.

The genes are TRBV5-1 and TRBJ1-5; TCRdb returns TRBD1, unconfirmable since there is no DNA. The CDR3 contains 15 residues. Germline CDR1 SGHRS, CDR2 YFSETQ. This CDR3 is CASSPGQGAYEPQHF. The variable domain in full, completed from reference TRBV5-1 and TRBJ1-5, reads KAGVTQTPRYLIKTRGQQVTLSCSPISGHRSVSWYQQTPGQGLQFLFEYFSETQRNKGNFPGRFSGRQFSNSRSEMNVSTLELGDSALYLCASSPGQGAYEPQHFGDGTRLSIL.